This T cell receptor beta chain was captured in a study of blood T cell repertoires in COVID-19. Study at large: Material from acute and convalescent COVID-19 was sourced from the United States, Italy and Spain. PBMCs, B-cell-depleted T cells, or T cells provided the cDNA or gDNA that made up the material.

This clone was found once. As originally analysed: Reference gene primer amplification gave nucleated cell count estimates. The protocol was immunoSEQ multiplex PCR, while the TCRdb copy is restricted to in-frame clones and leaves out a portion. V and J calls plus clone size are reproduced from that table; the DNA served to infer D and trimming. The profile shows approximately 140,000 clones, about four fifths of them singletons. This CDR3 region has 14 residues. CDR1 MNHEY and CDR2 SVGAGI come from the germline V gene. With V trimmed by 4 bases and J by 2 bases, 3 bases remained unmatched. The TCR was taken from a woman aged 80 or older with acute or convalescent COVID-19. This chain uses TRBV6-5 with TRBJ2-5, with 8 bases identical to TRBD1. Sequenced: peripheral blood. As DNA, the CDR3 is TGTGCCAGCAGTTCACGGACAGGGCAAGAGACCCAGTACTTC. It encodes CASSSRTGQETQYF.